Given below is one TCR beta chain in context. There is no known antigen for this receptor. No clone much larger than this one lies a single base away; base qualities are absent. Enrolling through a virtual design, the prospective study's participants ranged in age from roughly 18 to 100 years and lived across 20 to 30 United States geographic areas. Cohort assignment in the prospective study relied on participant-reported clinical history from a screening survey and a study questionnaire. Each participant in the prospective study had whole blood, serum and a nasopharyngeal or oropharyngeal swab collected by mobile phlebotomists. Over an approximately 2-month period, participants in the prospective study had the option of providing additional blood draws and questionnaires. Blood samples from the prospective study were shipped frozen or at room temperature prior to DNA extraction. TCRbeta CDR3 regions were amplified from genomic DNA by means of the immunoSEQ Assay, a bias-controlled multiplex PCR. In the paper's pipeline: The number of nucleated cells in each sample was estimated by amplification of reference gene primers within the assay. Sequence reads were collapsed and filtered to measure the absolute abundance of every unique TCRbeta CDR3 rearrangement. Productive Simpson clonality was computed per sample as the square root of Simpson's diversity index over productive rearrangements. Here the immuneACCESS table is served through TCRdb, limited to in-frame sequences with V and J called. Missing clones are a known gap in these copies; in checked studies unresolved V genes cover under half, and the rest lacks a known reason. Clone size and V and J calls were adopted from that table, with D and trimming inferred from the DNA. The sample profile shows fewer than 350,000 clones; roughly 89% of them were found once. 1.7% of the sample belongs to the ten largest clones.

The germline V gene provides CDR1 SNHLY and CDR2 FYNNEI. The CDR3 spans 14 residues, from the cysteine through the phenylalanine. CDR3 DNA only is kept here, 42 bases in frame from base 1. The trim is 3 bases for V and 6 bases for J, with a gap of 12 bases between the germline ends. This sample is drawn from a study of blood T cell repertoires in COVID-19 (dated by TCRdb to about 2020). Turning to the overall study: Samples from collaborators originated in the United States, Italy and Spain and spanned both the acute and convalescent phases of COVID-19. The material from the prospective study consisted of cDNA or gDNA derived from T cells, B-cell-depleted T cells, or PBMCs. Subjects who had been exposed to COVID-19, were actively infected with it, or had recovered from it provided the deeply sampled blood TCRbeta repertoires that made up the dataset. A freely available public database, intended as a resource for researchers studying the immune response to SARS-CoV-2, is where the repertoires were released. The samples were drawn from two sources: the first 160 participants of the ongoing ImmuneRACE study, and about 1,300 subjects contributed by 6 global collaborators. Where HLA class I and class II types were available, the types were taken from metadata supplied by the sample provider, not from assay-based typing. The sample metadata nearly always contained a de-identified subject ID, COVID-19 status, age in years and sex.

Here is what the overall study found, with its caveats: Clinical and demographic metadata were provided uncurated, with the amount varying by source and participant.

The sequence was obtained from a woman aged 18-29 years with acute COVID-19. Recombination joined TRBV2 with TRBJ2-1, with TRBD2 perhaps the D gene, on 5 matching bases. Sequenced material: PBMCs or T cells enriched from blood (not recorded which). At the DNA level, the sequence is TGTGCCAGCAGTGATCCGGGGATGAGCAATGAGCAGTTCTTC. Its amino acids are CASSDPGMSNEQFF.